This TCR beta chain was captured by sequencing in a study of graft-versus-host responses after intestinal transplantation. The V gene's germline CDR1 is SGHAT and CDR2 FQNNGV. Trimming took 4 bases from V and 1 from J; bases not matched to a gene: 12. This CDR3 has 17 residues. Some clones are missing from TCRdb's copy, which holds only in-frame ones; the method was immunoSEQ multiplex PCR. Of about 17,000 clones listed, around two fifths are singletons. The sample holds a few counts of this clone. Co-plated with roughly 200,000 CFSE-labeled responder cells were roughly 200,000 irradiated, violet-dye-labeled stimulator cells.

Sample: alloreactive CD8+ T cells from a mixed lymphocyte reaction culture, taken before intestinal transplant. Stated subset: CFSE-low proliferating T cells sorted from approximately six-day pre-transplant mixed lymphocyte reaction (GvH or HvG direction). The clonotype was recovered from a human patient who received an intestinal transplant. The chain couples TRBV11-2 to TRBJ1-2, with TRBD1 matching 7 bases. The CDR3 spells CASSSIRQGADNYGYTF. CDR3 in DNA: TGTGCCAGCAGCTCTATACGACAGGGTGCTGATAACTATGGCTACACCTTC.